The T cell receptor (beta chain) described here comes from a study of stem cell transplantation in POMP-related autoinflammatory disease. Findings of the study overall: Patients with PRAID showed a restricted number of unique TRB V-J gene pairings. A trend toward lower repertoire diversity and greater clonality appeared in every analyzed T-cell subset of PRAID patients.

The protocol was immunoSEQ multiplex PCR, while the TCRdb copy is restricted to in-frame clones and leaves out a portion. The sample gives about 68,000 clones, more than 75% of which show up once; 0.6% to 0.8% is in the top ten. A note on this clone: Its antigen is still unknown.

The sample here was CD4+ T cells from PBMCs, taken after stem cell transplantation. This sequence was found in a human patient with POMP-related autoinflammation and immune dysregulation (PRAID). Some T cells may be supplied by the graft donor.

The chain's CDR3 is CATSRVSASRYDNEQFF. The CDR3 DNA reads as TGTGCCACCAGCAGAGTTTCCGCTAGCAGGTATGACAATGAGCAGTTCTTC. The rearrangement joins TRBV15 to TRBJ2-1, with D perhaps matching TRBD2 (5 bases). CDR3 size: 17 residues. Germline-derived CDR1 and CDR2 are LNHNV and YYDKDF (reference sequence). The V gene lost 1 base and the J gene lost 5 bases, with 18 bases spanning the gap.